Given below is one T cell receptor beta chain in context. Its specificity is not known. Sequencing was performed with immunoSEQ multiplex PCR; in TCRdb, only in-frame clones are kept and a portion is missing. The sample contains some 61,000 clones, 95% to 98% of which appear only once. These data are taken from a study of cytomegalovirus exposure and HLA in healthy donors. Points from the study as a whole: The study listed 164 cytomegalovirus-associated TCR beta chains.

This CDR3 comprises 15 residues. The ends were cut back, 5 bases at V and 4 bases at J, with 17 bases in the middle. CDR1 SGHAT and CDR2 FQNNGV come from the germline V gene. The sequence was collected from a woman under 30 in good health and CMV-seropositive. Material for sequencing was PBMCs. This chain connects TRBV11-2 to TRBJ1-2; D remains unclear. The CDR3 spells CASSPGQSGSYGYTF. The DNA of the CDR3 is TGTGCCAGCAGCCCTGGGCAGTCCGGCAGCTATGGCTACACCTTC.